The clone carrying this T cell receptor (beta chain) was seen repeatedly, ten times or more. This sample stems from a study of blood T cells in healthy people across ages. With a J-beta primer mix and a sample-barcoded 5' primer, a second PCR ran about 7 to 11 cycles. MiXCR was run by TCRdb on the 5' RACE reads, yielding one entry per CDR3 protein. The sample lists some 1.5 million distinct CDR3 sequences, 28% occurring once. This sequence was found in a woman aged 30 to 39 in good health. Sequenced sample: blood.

CDR3 loop: CASSLGMGDEQYF. The CDR3 DNA follows: TGTGCCAGCAGCTTAGGAATGGGGGACGAGCAGTACTTC. This chain connects TRBV7-7 to TRBJ2-7, with D perhaps TRBD1 or TRBD2 (5 bases each). The CDR3 runs 13 residues. Trimming took 1 base from V and 5 from J, leaving 9 bases between them. Per germline, CDR1 SSHAT and CDR2 FNYEAQ (reference sequence).